Listed below are T cell receptor beta chains from one sample, sequenced in a study of OX40 agonist ivuxolimab in advanced cancers. Data came from immunoSEQ multiplex PCR; TCRdb stores just in-frame clones and leaves some out. The repertoire includes tens of thousands of clones, approximately 90% of them detected once, and 11% to 15% sits in the top ten. Sequenced material: CD4+ or CD8+ T cells sorted from blood, taken in a trial of the OX40 agonist ivuxolimab. These receptors all come from an adult with an advanced solid tumor such as melanoma, head and neck, liver or kidney cancer. The conserved cysteine and the conserved F or W are not part of the CDR3 here. Fields, in order: J gene, V gene, CDR3 length, D gene, CDR3 protein. A D gene is named only where the DNA matches it firmly.

TRBJ2-1 TRBV18 9 - ASSPVGEQF
TRBJ2-1 TRBV5-1 15 - ASKTQPGGLSYNEQF
TRBJ2-5 TRBV7-2 14 - ASSLGRGGVQETQY
TRBJ1-1 TRBV6-5 12 - ASSGHRQNTEAF
TRBJ2-1 TRBV7-9 12 TRBD2 ASSSLREDLGEF
TRBJ1-2 TRBV27 12 - ASSLRGPDYGYT
TRBJ1-3 TRBV28 10 - ASRPSGNTIY
TRBJ1-6 TRBV5-1 14 TRBD1 ASSLRGLTYNSPLH
TRBJ1-6 TRBV5-4 13 TRBD1 ASSLEDRADSPLH
TRBJ2-1 TRBV6-5 14 - ASSYLGHTSYNEQF
TRBJ1-2 TRBV5-1 14 TRBD1 ASSQDPGQGGYGYT
TRBJ1-1 TRBV5-1 14 - ASSYTGSQMNTEAF
TRBJ2-1 TRBV5-1 13 - ASSSERQQGGEQF
TRBJ1-5 TRBV6-1 12 - ASRRPGEVQPQH
TRBJ2-1 TRBV4-2 13 - ASSQDRPRSNEQF
TRBJ2-2 TRBV7-9 12 - ASSLYEGTGELF
TRBJ2-5 TRBV11-1 13 TRBD1 ASSFGTGSEETQY
TRBJ2-7 TRBV28 10 - ASGTRAYEQY
TRBJ2-6 TRBV28 13 - ASSFVKAGANVLT
TRBJ2-3 TRBV5-1 13 TRBD1 ASRRQTGDTDTQY
TRBJ2-2 TRBV6-5 10 - ASSYRTGELF
TRBJ2-7 TRBV6-6 13 TRBD1 ASSKTGPYFYEQY
TRBJ2-7 TRBV7-9 14 - ASTNSWGPVFYEQY
TRBJ2-1 TRBV28 12 - ASSLSSYYNEQF
TRBJ1-5 TRBV7-9 11 TRBD1 ASTLTGDQPQH
TRBJ1-1 TRBV29-1 12 - SAVSPARATEAF
TRBJ1-5 TRBV28 15 - ASSLLSLSRDHQPQH
TRBJ2-5 TRBV19 12 TRBD2 ASRRSGGGETQY
TRBJ1-2 TRBV10-3 11 - AISEEDSYGYT
TRBJ2-7 TRBV25-1 12 TRBD1 ASSPGQGAYEQY
TRBJ2-6 TRBV5-1 15 - ASSLNGQTPGANVLT